The source of this TCR beta chain is a study of blood T cell repertoires in COVID-19. About the study: PBMCs, B-cell-depleted T cells, or T cells provided the cDNA or gDNA that made up the material.

The length of the CDR3 is 16 residues. V was trimmed by 0 bases and J by 1 base, leaving 9 bases between them. The V gene's germline CDR1 is MNHNS and CDR2 SASEGT. Authors' methods: Reference gene primer amplification gave estimated nucleated cell counts. Profiling relied on immunoSEQ multiplex PCR, and the TCRdb table lists in-frame clones only, not all of them. V, J and clone size are those of that table, while D and trimming were read from the DNA. The table includes a few hundred thousand clones, roughly nine tenths detected once. The sample taken for sequencing was peripheral blood. The origin of this receptor is a woman in her thirties or forties who had recovered from COVID-19. This rearrangement joins TRBV6-1 to TRBJ2-2; D gene unclear. CDR3 protein: CASSEAPGGNTGELFF. CDR3 bases: TGTGCCAGCAGTGAAGCGCCAGGTGGGAACACCGGGGAGCTGTTTTTT.